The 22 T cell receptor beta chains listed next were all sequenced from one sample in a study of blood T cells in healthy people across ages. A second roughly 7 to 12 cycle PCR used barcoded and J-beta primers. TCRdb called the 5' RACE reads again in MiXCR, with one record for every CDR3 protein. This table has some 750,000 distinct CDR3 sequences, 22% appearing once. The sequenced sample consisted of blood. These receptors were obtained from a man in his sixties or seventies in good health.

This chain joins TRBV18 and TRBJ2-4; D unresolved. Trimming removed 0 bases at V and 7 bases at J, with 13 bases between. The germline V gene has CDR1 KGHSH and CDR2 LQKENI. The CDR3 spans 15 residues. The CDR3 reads CASSPPAASRNIQYF. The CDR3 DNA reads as TGTGCCAGCTCACCACCGGCGGCTAGTCGGAACATTCAGTACTTC.

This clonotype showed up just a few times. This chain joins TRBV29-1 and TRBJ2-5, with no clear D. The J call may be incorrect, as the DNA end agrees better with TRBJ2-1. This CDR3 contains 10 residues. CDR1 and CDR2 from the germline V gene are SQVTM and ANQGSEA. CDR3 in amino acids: CSVGANEQFF. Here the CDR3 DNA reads TGCAGCGTTGGAGCGAATGAGCAGTTCTTC.

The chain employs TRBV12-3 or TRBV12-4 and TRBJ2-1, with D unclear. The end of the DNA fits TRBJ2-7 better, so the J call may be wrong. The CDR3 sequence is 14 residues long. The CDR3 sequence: CASSPDLDPYEQYF. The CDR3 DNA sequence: TGTGCCAGCAGCCCCGACCTAGACCCCTACGAGCAGTACTTC.

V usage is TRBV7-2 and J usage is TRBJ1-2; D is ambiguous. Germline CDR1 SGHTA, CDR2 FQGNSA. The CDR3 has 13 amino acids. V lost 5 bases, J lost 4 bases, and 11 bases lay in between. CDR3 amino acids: CASSPGVAYGYTF. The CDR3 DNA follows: TGTGCCAGCAGCCCCGGGGTAGCCTATGGCTACACCTTC.

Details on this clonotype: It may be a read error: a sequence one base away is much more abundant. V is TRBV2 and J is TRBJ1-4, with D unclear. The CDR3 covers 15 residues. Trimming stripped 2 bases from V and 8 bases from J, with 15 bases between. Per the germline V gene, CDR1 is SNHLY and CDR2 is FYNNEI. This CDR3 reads CASSETSPPDEKLFF. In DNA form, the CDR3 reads TGTGCCAGCAGTGAAACCTCTCCTCCGGACGAAAAACTGTTTTTT. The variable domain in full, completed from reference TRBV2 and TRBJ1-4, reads EPEVTQTPSHQVTQMGQEVILRCVPISNHLYFYWYRQILGQKVEFLVSFYNNEISEKSEIFDDQFSVERPDGSNFTLKIRSTKLEDSAMYFCASSETSPPDEKLFFGSGTQLSVL.

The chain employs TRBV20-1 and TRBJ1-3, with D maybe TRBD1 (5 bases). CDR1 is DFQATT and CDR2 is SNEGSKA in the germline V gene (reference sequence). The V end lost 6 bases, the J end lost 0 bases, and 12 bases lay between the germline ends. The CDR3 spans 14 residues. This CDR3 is CSAPRQNSGNTIYF. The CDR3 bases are TGCAGTGCCCCGAGACAGAACTCTGGAAACACCATATATTTT.

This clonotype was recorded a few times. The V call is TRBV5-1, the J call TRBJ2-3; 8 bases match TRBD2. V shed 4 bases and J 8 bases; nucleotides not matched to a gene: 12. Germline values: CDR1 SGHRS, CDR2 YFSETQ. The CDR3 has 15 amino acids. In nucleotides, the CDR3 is TGCGCCAGCAGCCCCCGGGATAGCGGGGCGGGTACGCAGTATTTT. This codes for CASSPRDSGAGTQYF. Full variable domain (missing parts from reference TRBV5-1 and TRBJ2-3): KAGVTQTPRYLIKTRGQQVTLSCSPISGHRSVSWYQQTPGQGLQFLFEYFSETQRNKGNFPGRFSGRQFSNSRSEMNVSTLELGDSALYLCASSPRDSGAGTQYFGPGTRLTVL.

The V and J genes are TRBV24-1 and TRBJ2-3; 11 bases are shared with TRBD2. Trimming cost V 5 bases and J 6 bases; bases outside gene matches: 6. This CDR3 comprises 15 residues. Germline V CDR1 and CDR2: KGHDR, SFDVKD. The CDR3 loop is CATSGSLAGEDTQYF. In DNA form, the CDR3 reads TGTGCCACCAGTGGATCACTAGCGGGAGAGGATACGCAGTATTTT.

The CDR3 bases are TGTGCCAGCAGACACGGGGCGGACTACGAGCAGTACGTC. Protein product: CASRHGADYEQYV. The chain is built from TRBV6-5 and TRBJ2-7; D may correspond to TRBD1 or TRBD2 (5 bases each). This CDR3 is 13 amino acids long. The V gene lost 6 bases and the J gene lost 3 bases, with 12 bases spanning the gap. Germline V gives CDR1 MNHEY, CDR2 SVGAGI.

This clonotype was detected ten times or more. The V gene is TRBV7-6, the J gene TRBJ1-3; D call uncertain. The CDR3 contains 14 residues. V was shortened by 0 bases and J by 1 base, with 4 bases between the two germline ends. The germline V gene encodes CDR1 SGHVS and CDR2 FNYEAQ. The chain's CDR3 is CASSLAQSGNTIYF. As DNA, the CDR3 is TGTGCCAGCAGCTTAGCGCAGTCTGGAAACACCATATATTTT.

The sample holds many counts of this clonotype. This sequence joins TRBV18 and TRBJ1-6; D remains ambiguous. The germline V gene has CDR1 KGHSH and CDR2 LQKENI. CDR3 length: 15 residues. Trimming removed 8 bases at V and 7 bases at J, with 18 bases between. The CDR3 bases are TGTGCCAGCAGGGAGTTAACTTCCCAAAATTCACCCCTCCACTTT. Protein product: CASRELTSQNSPLHF.

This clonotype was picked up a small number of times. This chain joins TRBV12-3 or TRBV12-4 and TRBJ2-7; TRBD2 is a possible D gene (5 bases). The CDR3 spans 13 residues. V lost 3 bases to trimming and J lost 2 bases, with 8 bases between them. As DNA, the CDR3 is TGTGCCAGCAGTTTTGCGGGTCCCTACGAGCAGTACGTC. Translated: CASSFAGPYEQYV.

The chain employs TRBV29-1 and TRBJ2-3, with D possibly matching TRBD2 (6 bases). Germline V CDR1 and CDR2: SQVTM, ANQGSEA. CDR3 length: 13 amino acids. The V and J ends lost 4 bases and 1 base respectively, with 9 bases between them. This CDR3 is CSVAPGGTDTQYF. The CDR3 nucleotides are TGCAGCGTTGCCCCGGGGGGCACAGATACGCAGTATTTT.

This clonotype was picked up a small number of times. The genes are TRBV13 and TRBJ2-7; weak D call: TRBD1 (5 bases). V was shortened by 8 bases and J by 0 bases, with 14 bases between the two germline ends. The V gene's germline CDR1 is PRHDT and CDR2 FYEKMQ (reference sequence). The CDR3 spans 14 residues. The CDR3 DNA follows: TGTGCCAGCCGAAGGACACCCAACTCCTACGAGCAGTACTTC. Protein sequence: CASRRTPNSYEQYF.

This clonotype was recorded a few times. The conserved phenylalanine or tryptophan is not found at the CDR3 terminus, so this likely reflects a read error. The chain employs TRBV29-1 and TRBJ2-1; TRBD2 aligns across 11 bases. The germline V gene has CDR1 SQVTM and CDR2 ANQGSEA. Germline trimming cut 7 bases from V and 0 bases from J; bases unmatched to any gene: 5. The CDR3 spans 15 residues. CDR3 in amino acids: CSGGTSGGSYNEQFL. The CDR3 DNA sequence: TGCAGCGGAGGGACTAGCGGAGGCTCCTACAATGAGCAGTTCCTC.

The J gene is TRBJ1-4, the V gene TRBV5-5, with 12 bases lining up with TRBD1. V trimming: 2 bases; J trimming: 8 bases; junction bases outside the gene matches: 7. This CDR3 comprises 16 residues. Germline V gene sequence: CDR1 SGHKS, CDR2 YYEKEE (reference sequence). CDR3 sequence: CASSFGTGGFGEKLFF. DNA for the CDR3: TGTGCCAGCAGCTTCGGGACAGGGGGCTTCGGGGAAAAACTGTTTTTT.

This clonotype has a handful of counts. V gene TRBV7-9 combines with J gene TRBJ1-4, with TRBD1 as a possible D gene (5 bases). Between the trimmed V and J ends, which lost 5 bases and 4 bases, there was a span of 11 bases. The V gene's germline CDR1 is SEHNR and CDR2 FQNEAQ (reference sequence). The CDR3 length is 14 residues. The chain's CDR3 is CASSPGNGNEKLFF. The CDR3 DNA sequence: TGTGCCAGCAGCCCAGGGAACGGTAATGAAAAACTGTTTTTT.

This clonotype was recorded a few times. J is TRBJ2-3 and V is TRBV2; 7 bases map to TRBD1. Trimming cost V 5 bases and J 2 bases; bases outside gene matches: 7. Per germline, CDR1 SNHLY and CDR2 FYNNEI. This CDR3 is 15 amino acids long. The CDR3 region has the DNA TGTGCCAGCAGTCGACAGGGTTCACCCACAGATACGCAGTATTTT. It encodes CASSRQGSPTDTQYF.

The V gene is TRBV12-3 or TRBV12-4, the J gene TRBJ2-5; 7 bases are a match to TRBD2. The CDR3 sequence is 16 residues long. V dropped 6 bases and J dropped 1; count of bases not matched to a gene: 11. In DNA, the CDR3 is TGTGCCAGCAGCCCCTGGATAGCGGGCTCCCAAGAGACCCAGTACTTC. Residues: CASSPWIAGSQETQYF.

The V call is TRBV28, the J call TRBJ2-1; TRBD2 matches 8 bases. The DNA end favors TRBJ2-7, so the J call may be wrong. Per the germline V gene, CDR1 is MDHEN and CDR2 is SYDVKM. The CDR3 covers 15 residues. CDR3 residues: CASRTGGLRSYEQYF. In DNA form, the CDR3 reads TGTGCCAGCAGGACGGGGGGGCTTAGGTCCTACGAGCAGTACTTC.

CDR3 in amino acids: CASSKGHVVPFHTF. CDR3 bases: TGTGCCAGCAGTAAAGGGCACGTTGTCCCTTTCCACACCTTC. The V and J genes are TRBV3-1 and TRBJ1-2; D not certain. CDR1 is LGHDT and CDR2 is YNNKEL in the germline V gene (reference sequence). The CDR3 runs to 14 residues. Trimming took 6 bases from V and 12 from J, leaving 23 bases between them.

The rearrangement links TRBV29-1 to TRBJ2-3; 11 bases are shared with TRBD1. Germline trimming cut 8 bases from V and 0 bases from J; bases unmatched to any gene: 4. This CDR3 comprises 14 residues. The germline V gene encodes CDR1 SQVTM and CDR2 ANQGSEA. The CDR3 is CSSGTGGSTDTQYF. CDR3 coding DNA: TGCAGCAGCGGGACAGGGGGTAGCACAGATACGCAGTATTTT.